Following are 13 T cell receptor beta chains from one sample sequenced in a study of blood T cell repertoires in COVID-19. The protocol was immunoSEQ multiplex PCR, while the TCRdb copy is restricted to in-frame clones and leaves out a portion. Among 270,000 or so clones, less than 90% were seen once, and the ten largest hold about an eighth. Input material: peripheral blood. The origin of the receptors is a human donor in a cohort sampled during active COVID-19.

The rearrangement uses TRBV18 and TRBJ2-7, with a tentative D call TRBD2 (5 bases). Germline V gene data show CDR1 as KGHSH and CDR2 as LQKENI. V lost 2 bases to trimming and J lost 4 bases, with 9 bases between them. The CDR3 sequence is 13 residues long. CDR3 in DNA: TGTGCCAGCTCACCAAATGAGGGATACGAGCAGTACTTC. Translated: CASSPNEGYEQYF.

The V and J genes are TRBV3-1 (or the pseudogene TRBV3-2) and TRBJ2-3; 9 bases match TRBD2. Trimming cost V 4 bases and J 6 bases; bases outside gene matches: 5. This CDR3 has 14 residues. Germline values: CDR1 LGHDT, CDR2 YNNKEL (reference sequence). CDR3 sequence reads: CASSRAGGLDTQYF. CDR3 DNA sequence: TGTGCCAGCAGCCGGGCGGGAGGGCTGGATACGCAGTATTTT.

This clone was counted between two and nine times. V and J are TRBV6-2 or TRBV6-3 and TRBJ2-5; 7 bases agree with TRBD2. This CDR3 spans 15 amino acids. CDR1 MNHEY and CDR2 SVGEGT come from the germline V gene. With 5 bases clipped from V and 7 bases from J, the junction kept 13 bases outside the gene matches. The CDR3 DNA reads TGTGCCAGCAGTCAACTGGGACCCAGGGAGGGGACCCAGTACTTC. Residues: CASSQLGPREGTQYF.

The V gene is TRBV6-6, the J gene TRBJ2-7; 8 bases line up with TRBD1. The V gene's germline CDR1 is MNHNY and CDR2 SVGAGI (reference sequence). With V trimmed by 2 bases and J by 2 bases, 2 bases remained unmatched. CDR3 length equals 14 residues. The CDR3 DNA follows: TGTGCCAGCAGTTACCCGGGACAGGCCTACGAGCAGTACTTC. Translation gives CASSYPGQAYEQYF.

The chain employs TRBV3-1 (or the pseudogene TRBV3-2) and TRBJ2-5; D remains unclear. Germline lookup yields CDR1 LGHDT and CDR2 YNNKEL (reference sequence). V was trimmed by 0 bases and J by 6 bases, leaving 5 bases between them. The CDR3 sequence is 12 residues long. The chain's CDR3 is CASSQELQTQYF. The CDR3 nucleotides read TGTGCCAGCAGCCAAGAGCTACAGACCCAGTACTTC.

V usage is TRBV5-1 and J usage is TRBJ2-5; TRBD1 agrees at 10 bases. Per germline, CDR1 SGHRS and CDR2 YFSETQ. V lost 4 bases to trimming and J lost 3 bases; unmatched junction nucleotides: 6. This CDR3 contains 15 residues. The CDR3 DNA reads as TGCGCCAGCAGCCCCCGCGGGACAGGGGAAGAGACCCAGTACTTC. The encoded protein is CASSPRGTGEETQYF. The variable domain in full, completed from reference TRBV5-1 and TRBJ2-5, reads KAGVTQTPRYLIKTRGQQVTLSCSPISGHRSVSWYQQTPGQGLQFLFEYFSETQRNKGNFPGRFSGRQFSNSRSEMNVSTLELGDSALYLCASSPRGTGEETQYFGPGTRLLVL.

V usage is TRBV18 and J usage is TRBJ1-1, with no clear D. Germline loops: CDR1 KGHSH, CDR2 LQKENI. V lost 3 bases and J lost 5, with 16 bases in between. The CDR3 covers 15 residues. DNA of the CDR3: TGTGCCAGCTCACCCGTATCGGGAGCTTCGACTGAAGCTTTCTTT. Protein product: CASSPVSGASTEAFF.

The V gene is TRBV5-6, the J gene TRBJ2-1, with D perhaps matching TRBD1 (7 bases). The germline V gene has CDR1 SGHDT and CDR2 YYEEEE. The CDR3 is made up of 15 amino acids. The V end lost 5 bases, the J end lost 7 bases, and 19 bases lay between the germline ends. The CDR3 nucleotides read TGTGCCAGCAGAATCGCAGGGGGGAGGTGGAATGAGCAGTTCTTC. This sequence encodes CASRIAGGRWNEQFF.

The chain employs TRBV7-9 and TRBJ2-2, with D maybe TRBD2 (5 bases). Per the germline V gene, CDR1 is SEHNR and CDR2 is FQNEAQ (reference sequence). This CDR3 is 14 amino acids long. V lost 6 bases to trimming and J lost 6 bases, with 14 bases between them. CDR3 sequence reads: CASSFTGVSGELFF. Here the CDR3 DNA reads TGTGCCAGCAGTTTCACCGGGGTATCCGGGGAGCTGTTTTTT.

The count of this clone is one. The rearrangement uses TRBV18 and TRBJ2-1, with 7 bases that match TRBD2. CDR1 and CDR2 from the germline V gene are KGHSH and LQKENI. CDR3 size: 16 residues. V was clipped by 6 bases and J by 5 bases; unmatched bases: 13. DNA of the CDR3: TGTGCCAGCTCCCCGCCGGGCCTAGCGGTTAACAATGAGCAGTTCTTC. It encodes CASSPPGLAVNNEQFF.

The chain couples TRBV30 to TRBJ2-3, with D possibly being TRBD2 (6 bases). The CDR3 loop spans 15 amino acids. Trimming took 1 base from V and 5 from J, leaving 16 bases between them. From germline, CDR1 is GTSNPN and CDR2 SVGIG (reference sequence). The CDR3 here is CAWSGAGRVGDTQYF. CDR3 bases: TGTGCCTGGAGTGGGGCGGGAAGGGTGGGAGATACGCAGTATTTT.

This chain joins TRBV5-1 and TRBJ1-4; 9 bases line up with TRBD1. CDR1 SGHRS and CDR2 YFSETQ come from the germline V gene. This CDR3 is 15 amino acids long. V gave up 4 bases and J gave up 8 bases; unmatched junction bases: 9. The chain's CDR3 is CASSPSGTGYEKLFF. CDR3 bases: TGCGCCAGCAGCCCAAGCGGGACAGGGTACGAAAAACTGTTTTTT.

V is TRBV5-1 and J is TRBJ2-7; 8 bases agree with TRBD2. This CDR3 has 14 residues. The V gene end was trimmed by 4 bases and the J gene end by 1 base; junction bases not matched to a gene: 4. Germline CDR1 is SGHRS and CDR2 is YFSETQ. CDR3 bases: TGCGCCAGCAGCAACGGGAGGGGGTCCTACGAGCAGTACTTC. It translates to CASSNGRGSYEQYF.